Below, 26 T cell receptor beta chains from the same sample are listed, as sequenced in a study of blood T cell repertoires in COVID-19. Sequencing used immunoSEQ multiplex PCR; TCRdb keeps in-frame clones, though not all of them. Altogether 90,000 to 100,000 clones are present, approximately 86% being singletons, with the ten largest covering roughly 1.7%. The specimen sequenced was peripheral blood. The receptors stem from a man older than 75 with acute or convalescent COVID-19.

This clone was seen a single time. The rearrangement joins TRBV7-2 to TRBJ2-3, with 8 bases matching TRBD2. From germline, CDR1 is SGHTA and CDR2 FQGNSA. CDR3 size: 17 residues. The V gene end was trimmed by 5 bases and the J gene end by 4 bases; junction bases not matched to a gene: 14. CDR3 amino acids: CASSLQSGGGLADTQYF. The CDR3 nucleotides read TGTGCCAGCAGCCTACAATCGGGAGGGGGACTCGCAGATACGCAGTATTTT.

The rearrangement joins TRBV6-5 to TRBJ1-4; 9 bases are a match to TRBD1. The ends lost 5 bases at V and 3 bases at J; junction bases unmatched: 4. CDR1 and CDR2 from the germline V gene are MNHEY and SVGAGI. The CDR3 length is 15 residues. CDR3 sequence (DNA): TGTGCCAGCAGTACAACAGGGGGCTCTAATGAAAAACTGTTTTTT. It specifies CASSTTGGSNEKLFF.

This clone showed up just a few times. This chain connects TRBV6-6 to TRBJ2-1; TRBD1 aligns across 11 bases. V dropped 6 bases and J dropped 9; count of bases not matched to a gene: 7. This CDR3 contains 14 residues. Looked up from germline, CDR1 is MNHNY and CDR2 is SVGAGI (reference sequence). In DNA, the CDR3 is TGTGCCAGCAGATCCGGACAGGGGGCGGGTGAGCAGTTCTTC. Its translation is CASRSGQGAGEQFF.

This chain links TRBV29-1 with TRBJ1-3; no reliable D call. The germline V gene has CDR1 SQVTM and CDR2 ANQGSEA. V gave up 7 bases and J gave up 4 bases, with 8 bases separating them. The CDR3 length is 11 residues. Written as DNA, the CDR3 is TGCAGCGCGACCGGGGGAAACACCATATATTTT. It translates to CSATGGNTIYF.

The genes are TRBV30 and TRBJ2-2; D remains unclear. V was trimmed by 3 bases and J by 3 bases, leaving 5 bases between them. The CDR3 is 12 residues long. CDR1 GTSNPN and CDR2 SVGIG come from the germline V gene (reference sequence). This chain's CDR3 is CAWRADTGELFF. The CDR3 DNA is TGTGCCTGGAGGGCAGACACCGGGGAGCTGTTTTTT.

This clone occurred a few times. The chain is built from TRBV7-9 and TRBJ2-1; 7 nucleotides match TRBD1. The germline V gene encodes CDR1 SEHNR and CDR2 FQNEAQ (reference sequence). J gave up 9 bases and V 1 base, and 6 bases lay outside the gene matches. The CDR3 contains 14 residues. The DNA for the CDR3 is TGTGCCAGCAGCTTAGTACAGGGGATGGGTGAGCAGTTCTTC. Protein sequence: CASSLVQGMGEQFF.

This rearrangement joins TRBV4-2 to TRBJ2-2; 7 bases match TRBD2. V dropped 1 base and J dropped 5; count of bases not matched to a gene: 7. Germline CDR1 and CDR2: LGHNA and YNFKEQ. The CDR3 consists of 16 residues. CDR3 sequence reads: CASSQGGGSGTGELFF. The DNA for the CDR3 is TGTGCCAGCAGCCAAGGCGGCGGGAGTGGTACCGGGGAGCTGTTTTTT.

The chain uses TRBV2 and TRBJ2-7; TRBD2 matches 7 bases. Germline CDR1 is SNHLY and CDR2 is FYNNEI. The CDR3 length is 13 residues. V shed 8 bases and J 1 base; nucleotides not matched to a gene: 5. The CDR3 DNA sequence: TGTGCCAGCGGGCGGGGGATATCCTACGAGCAGTACTTC. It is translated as CASGRGISYEQYF.

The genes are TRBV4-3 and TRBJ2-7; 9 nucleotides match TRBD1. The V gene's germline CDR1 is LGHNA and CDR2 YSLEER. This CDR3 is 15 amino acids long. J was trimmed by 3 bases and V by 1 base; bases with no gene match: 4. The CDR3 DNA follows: TGCGCCAGCAGCCAAGGGACAGGGGCAAACTACGAGCAGTACTTC. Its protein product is CASSQGTGANYEQYF.

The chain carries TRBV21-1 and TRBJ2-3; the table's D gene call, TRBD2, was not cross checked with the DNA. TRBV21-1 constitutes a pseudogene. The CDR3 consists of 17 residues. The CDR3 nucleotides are TGTGCCAGCAGCAAAGGAGAGCGGGAGGGGTTCACAGATACGCAGTATTTT. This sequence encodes CASSKGEREGFTDTQYF.

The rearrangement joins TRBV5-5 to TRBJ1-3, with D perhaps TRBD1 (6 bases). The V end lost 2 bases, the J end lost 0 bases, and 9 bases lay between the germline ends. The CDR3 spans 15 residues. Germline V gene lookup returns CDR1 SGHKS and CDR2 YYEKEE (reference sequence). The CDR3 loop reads CASSFLDSSGNTIYF. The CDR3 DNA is TGTGCCAGCAGCTTCTTGGACAGCTCTGGAAACACCATATATTTT.

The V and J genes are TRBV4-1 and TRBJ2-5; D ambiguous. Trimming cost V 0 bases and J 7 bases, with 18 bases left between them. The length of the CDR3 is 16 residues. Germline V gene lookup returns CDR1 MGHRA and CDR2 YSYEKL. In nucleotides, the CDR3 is TGCGCCAGCAGCCAAGATATGGCAGTCGGCCCAGGGACCCAGTACTTC. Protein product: CASSQDMAVGPGTQYF.

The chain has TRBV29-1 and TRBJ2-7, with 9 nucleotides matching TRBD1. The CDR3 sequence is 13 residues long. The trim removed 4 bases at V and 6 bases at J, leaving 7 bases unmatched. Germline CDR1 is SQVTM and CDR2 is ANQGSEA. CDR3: CSVGGQGSLEQYF. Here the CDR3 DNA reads TGCAGCGTTGGTGGACAGGGGAGTCTCGAGCAGTACTTC.

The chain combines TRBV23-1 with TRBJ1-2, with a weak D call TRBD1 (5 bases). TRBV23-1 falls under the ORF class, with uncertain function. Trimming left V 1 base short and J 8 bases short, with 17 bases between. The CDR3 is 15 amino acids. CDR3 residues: CASSQWPGGRKGYTF. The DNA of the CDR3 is TGCGCCAGCAGTCAATGGCCGGGGGGAAGGAAGGGCTACACCTTC.

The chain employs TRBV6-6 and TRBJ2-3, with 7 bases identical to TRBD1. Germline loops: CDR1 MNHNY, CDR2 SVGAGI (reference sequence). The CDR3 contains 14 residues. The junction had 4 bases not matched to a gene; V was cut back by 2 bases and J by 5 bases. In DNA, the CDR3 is TGTGCCAGCAGTTACAGGGGGCAGGGAGATACGCAGTATTTT. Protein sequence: CASSYRGQGDTQYF.

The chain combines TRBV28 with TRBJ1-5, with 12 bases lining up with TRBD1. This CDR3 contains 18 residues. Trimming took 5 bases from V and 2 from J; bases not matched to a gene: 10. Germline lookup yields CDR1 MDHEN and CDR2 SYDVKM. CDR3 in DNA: TGTGCCAGCAGTCCAACCCGGGGACAGGGGGCAGGCAATCAGCCCCAGCATTTT. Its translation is CASSPTRGQGAGNQPQHF. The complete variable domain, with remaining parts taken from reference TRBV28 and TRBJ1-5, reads DVKVTQSSRYLVKRTGEKVFLECVQDMDHENMFWYRQDPGLGLRLIYFSYDVKMKEKGDIPEGYSVSREKKERFSLILESASTNQTSMYLCASSPTRGQGAGNQPQHFGDGTRLSIL.

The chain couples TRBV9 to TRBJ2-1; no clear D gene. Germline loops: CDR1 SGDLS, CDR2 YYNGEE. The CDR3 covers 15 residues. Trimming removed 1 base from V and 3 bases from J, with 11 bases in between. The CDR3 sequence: CASSVLTGGYNEQFF. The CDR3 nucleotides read TGTGCCAGCAGCGTACTTACGGGTGGCTACAATGAGCAGTTCTTC.

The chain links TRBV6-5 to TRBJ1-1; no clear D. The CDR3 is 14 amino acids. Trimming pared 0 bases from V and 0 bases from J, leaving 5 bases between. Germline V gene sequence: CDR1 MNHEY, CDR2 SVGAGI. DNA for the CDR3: TGTGCCAGCAGTTACTCCAACATGAACACTGAAGCTTTCTTT. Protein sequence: CASSYSNMNTEAFF.

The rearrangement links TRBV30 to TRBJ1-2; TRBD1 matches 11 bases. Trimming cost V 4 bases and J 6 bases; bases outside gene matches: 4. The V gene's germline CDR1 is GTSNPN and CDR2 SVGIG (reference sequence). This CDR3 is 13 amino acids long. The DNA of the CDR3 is TGTGCCTGGAACCGGGACAGGGGGAATGGCTACACCTTC. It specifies CAWNRDRGNGYTF.

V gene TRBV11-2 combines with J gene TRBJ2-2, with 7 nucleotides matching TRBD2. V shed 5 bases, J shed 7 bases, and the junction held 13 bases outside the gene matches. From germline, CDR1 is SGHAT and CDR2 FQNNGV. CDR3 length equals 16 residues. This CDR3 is CASSIASGPVLGELFF. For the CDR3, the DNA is TGTGCCAGCAGCATAGCTAGCGGACCCGTCCTCGGGGAGCTGTTTTTT.

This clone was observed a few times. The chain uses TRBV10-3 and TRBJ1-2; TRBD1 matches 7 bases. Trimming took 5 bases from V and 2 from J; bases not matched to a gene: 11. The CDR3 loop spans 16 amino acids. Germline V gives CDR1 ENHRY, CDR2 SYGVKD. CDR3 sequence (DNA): TGTGCCATCAGTTCCGGGACAGAGCGTGACAACTATGGCTACACCTTC. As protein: CAISSGTERDNYGYTF.

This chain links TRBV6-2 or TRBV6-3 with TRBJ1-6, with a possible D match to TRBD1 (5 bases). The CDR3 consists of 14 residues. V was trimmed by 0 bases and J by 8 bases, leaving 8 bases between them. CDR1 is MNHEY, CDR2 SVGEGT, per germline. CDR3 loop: CASSYSGRDSPLHF. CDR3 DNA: TGTGCCAGCAGTTACTCGGGCAGGGATTCACCCCTCCACTTT.

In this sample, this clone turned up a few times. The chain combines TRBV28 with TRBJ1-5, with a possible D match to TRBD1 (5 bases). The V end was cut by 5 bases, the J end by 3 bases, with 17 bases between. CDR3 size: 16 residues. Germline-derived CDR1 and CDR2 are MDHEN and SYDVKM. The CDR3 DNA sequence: TGTGCCAGCAGTGCCCCGAGGCAGGGTAACAATCAGCCCCAGCATTTT. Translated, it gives CASSAPRQGNNQPQHF. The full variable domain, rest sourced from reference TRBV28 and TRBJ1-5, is DVKVTQSSRYLVKRTGEKVFLECVQDMDHENMFWYRQDPGLGLRLIYFSYDVKMKEKGDIPEGYSVSREKKERFSLILESASTNQTSMYLCASSAPRQGNNQPQHFGDGTRLSIL.

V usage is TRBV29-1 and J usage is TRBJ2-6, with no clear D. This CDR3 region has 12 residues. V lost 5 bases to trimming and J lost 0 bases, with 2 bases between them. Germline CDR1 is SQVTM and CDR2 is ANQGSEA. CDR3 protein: CSVLSGANVLTF. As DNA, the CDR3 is TGCAGCGTTCTCTCTGGGGCCAACGTCCTGACTTTC.

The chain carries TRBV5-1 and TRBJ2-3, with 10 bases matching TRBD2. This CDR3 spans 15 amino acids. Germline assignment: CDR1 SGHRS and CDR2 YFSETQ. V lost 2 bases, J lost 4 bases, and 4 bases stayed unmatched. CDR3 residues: CASSLLAGLPDTQYF. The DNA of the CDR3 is TGCGCCAGCAGCTTACTAGCGGGACTCCCAGATACGCAGTATTTT.

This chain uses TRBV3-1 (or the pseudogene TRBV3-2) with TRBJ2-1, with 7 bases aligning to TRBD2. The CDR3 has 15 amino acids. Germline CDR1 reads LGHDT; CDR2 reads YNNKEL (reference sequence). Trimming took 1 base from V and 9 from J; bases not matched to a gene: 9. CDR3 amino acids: CASSQGRLAGSEQFF. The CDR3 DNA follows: TGTGCCAGCAGCCAAGGGAGACTAGCTGGGAGTGAGCAGTTCTTC.